This T cell receptor beta chain was identified during a study of shared clonotypes between healthy human individuals. Study information: For every donor, three CD4 naive, three CD4 memory, two CD8 naive and one CD8 memory plates were used.

Only in-frame clones appear in the TCRdb table, and some are missing; sequencing was by immunoSEQ multiplex PCR. This table has roughly 1,100,000 clones, 65% to 80% appearing once. Into CD45RA+ naive and CD45RA-negative memory subsets, the CD4+ cells were split. This TCR derives from a young man in good health. Sample: memory CD4+ T cells sorted from blood. The sample's subset: CD45RA-negative fraction.

Here the CDR3 reads CASRGPTSGSTDTQYF. Here the CDR3 DNA reads TGTGCCAGCAGAGGGCCCACTAGCGGAAGCACAGATACGCAGTATTTT. J is TRBJ2-3 and V is TRBV2; 8 nucleotides match TRBD2. This CDR3 region has 16 residues. Germline lookup yields CDR1 SNHLY and CDR2 FYNNEI. Trimming removed 6 bases from V and 0 bases from J; junction bases left unmatched: 8.